Reported below is one T cell receptor (beta chain). The antigen is not known. This sample is drawn from a study of cytomegalovirus exposure and HLA in healthy donors. General study findings and limits: Most TCR sequences were seen very rarely across donors, but some public TCRs occurred in many.

Germline lookup yields CDR1 SGHRS and CDR2 YFSETQ. Trimming shortened V by 1 base and J by 3 bases, and 10 bases separated the two germline ends. This CDR3 region has 14 residues. Assay: immunoSEQ multiplex PCR; the TCRdb copy retains only in-frame clones and omits some. Among more than 50,000 clones listed, roughly 94% were seen once. The donors were members of the validation cohort comprising some 120 subjects, separate from the approximately 630-subject first cohort. The sequence derives from a man aged 18 to 35 in good health and CMV-seronegative. The chain carries TRBV5-1 and TRBJ2-5, with D possibly TRBD2 on 6 matching bases. The source material was PBMCs. CDR3 nucleotides: TGCGCCAGCAGCTTGCGCGGGAAGGAAGAGACCCAGTACTTC. Its protein is CASSLRGKEETQYF.